This T cell receptor beta chain was profiled in a study of spatial heterogeneity in lung cancer. Study details: The study observed each unique TCR and UMI combination more than ten times on average in raw reads.

In germline, CDR1 is MNHEY, CDR2 SVGEGT. Trimming removed 2 bases at V and 6 bases at J, with 13 bases between. This CDR3 region has 14 residues. Time point denoted: sample taken at primary tumor resection. Without sorting, whole RNA was sequenced from tumor, nontumor lung or frozen PBMC. Some 72 TRACERx patients with early, untreated non-small cell lung cancer donated samples. In its sample, this clonotype is medium-sized. TCRdb recomputed calls from the 5' RACE reads with MiXCR, one row per CDR3 protein. This table holds tens of thousands of distinct CDR3 sequences, approximately 7.2% found once. The V and J genes are TRBV6-2 or TRBV6-3 and TRBJ1-1, with D perhaps TRBD1 (5 bases). Specimen: PBMCs, collected at surgery. The receptor was isolated from a male donor with early-stage non-small cell lung cancer. CDR3 nucleotides: TGTGCCAGCAGTTACGGTGCGGGGCTGGCTGAAGCTTTCTTT. This sequence encodes CASSYGAGLAEAFF.